The 32 T cell receptor beta chains below were found in one sample sequenced in a study of CD8 T cells in ankylosing spondylitis. TCRdb ran MiXCR on the 5' RACE reads and lists one entry per CDR3 protein. The sample carries just under 350,000 distinct CDR3 sequences, roughly 14% recorded once. Sample: blood, either unsorted or a sorted T cell fraction (not recorded which). The origin of the receptors is a male donor with ankylosing spondylitis or in good health (not recorded which).

This clonotype was recorded a few times. The junction departs from the called germline gene at one end, perhaps through a read error. V and J are TRBV20-1 and TRBJ2-5, with TRBD2 identical over 7 bases. The CDR3 has 15 amino acids. The V gene's germline CDR1 is DFQATT and CDR2 SNEGSKA (reference sequence). The CDR3: CCASGFYTGGETQYF. The CDR3, as DNA: TGCTGTGCTAGTGGGTTTTACACGGGGGGAGAGACCCAGTACTTC.

This clonotype was detected a few times. The chain carries TRBV3-1 and TRBJ2-2; the match to TRBD1 covers 9 bases. Looked up from germline, CDR1 is LGHDT and CDR2 is YNNKEL (reference sequence). The junction had 5 bases not matched to a gene; V was cut back by 2 bases and J by 7 bases. This CDR3 contains 15 residues. DNA of the CDR3: TGTGCCAGCAGCCAACAACAGGGGGCAGGCGGGGAGCTGTTTTTT. This encodes CASSQQQGAGGELFF.

This clonotype was picked up many times. DNA of the CDR3: TGCGCCAGCTTGAGCGAGGACGAGCAGTTCTTC. Translated, it gives CASLSEDEQFF. This chain uses TRBV5-1 with TRBJ2-1; D unclear. V lost 7 bases and J 10 bases, leaving 12 bases between the germline ends. This CDR3 is 11 amino acids long. Germline CDR1 and CDR2: SGHRS and YFSETQ.

The chain carries TRBV7-2 and TRBJ2-7, with 13 bases matching TRBD2. This CDR3 region has 15 residues. Per the germline V gene, CDR1 is SGHTA and CDR2 is FQGNSA. J gave up 5 bases and V 5 bases, and 6 bases lay outside the gene matches. CDR3 DNA sequence: TGTGCCAGCAGCGCCACTAGCGGGGGGGTAGACGAGCAGTACTTC. Translation gives CASSATSGGVDEQYF. The full variable domain, with the rest looked up from reference TRBV7-2 and TRBJ2-7, is GAGVSQSPSNKVTEKGKDVELRCDPISGHTALYWYRQSLGQGLEFLIYFQGNSAPDKSGLPSDRFSAERTGGSVSTLTIQRTQQEDSAVYLCASSATSGGVDEQYFGPGTRLTVT.

This clonotype has a handful of counts. This rearrangement joins TRBV10-3 to TRBJ1-3; no definite D call. Germline CDR1 is ENHRY and CDR2 is SYGVKD. The germline V and J ends were trimmed by 4 bases and 0 bases, with 4 bases remaining between them. The CDR3 is 13 residues long. CDR3 DNA sequence: TGTGCCATCAGTGCCATCTCTGGAAACACCATATATTTT. It is translated as CAISAISGNTIYF.

This clonotype was seen repeatedly, ten times or more. The J gene is TRBJ2-4, the V gene TRBV5-1, with D uncertain. The V end was cut by 0 bases, the J end by 8 bases, with 12 bases between. CDR3 length: 14 residues. From germline, CDR1 is SGHRS and CDR2 YFSETQ. CDR3 sequence: CASSLEGSSHIQYF. As DNA, the CDR3 is TGCGCCAGCAGCTTGGAGGGTTCATCACACATTCAGTACTTC.

This clonotype was detected only a few times. CDR3 bases: TGCAGTGCTGGGACTAGCGGGCGGAGCTCCTACGAGCAGTACTTC. Its translation is CSAGTSGRSSYEQYF. The gene calls are TRBV20-1 and TRBJ2-7, with 12 bases matching TRBD2. V was pared by 5 bases and J by 0 bases, with 5 bases of the junction left unmatched. Looked up from germline, CDR1 is DFQATT and CDR2 is SNEGSKA (reference sequence). This CDR3 has 15 amino acids.

This clonotype was seen at least ten times. The rearrangement uses TRBV29-1 and TRBJ2-2, with D possibly being TRBD2 (6 bases). Germline V lookup: CDR1 SQVTM, CDR2 ANQGSEA. Deletions cut 6 bases from V and 3 bases from J, with 11 bases between. The CDR3 extends over 13 amino acids. This chain's CDR3 is CSVRDSYTGELFF. In nucleotides, the CDR3 is TGCAGCGTCCGGGACTCCTACACCGGGGAGCTGTTTTTT.

This clonotype was picked up a small number of times. The chain couples TRBV6-1 to TRBJ2-7, with a tentative D call TRBD1 (6 bases). The CDR3 runs 17 residues. Germline V gene lookup returns CDR1 MNHNS and CDR2 SASEGT. The V gene lost 0 bases and the J gene lost 5 bases, with 20 bases spanning the gap. The CDR3 sequence is CASSEAPLSGTLHEQYF. DNA for the CDR3: TGTGCCAGCAGTGAAGCTCCCCTATCTGGGACACTCCACGAGCAGTACTTC.

V and J are TRBV25-1 and TRBJ2-7; perhaps TRBD1 as D (5 bases). The CDR3 totals 11 residues. Trimming stripped 4 bases from V and 7 bases from J, with 8 bases between. CDR1 is MGHDK, CDR2 SYGVNS, per germline. CDR3 coding DNA: TGTGCCAGCAGTGCAGGGTGGGAGCAGTACTTC. It specifies CASSAGWEQYF.

This clonotype was recorded at least ten times. This chain links TRBV10-3 with TRBJ2-3; 7 bases line up with TRBD2. The CDR3 runs to 13 residues. CDR1 and CDR2 (germline): ENHRY, SYGVKD. The trim removed 7 bases at V and 2 bases at J, leaving 3 bases unmatched. CDR3 residues: CAITSGFTDTQYF. CDR3 in DNA: TGTGCCATCACTAGCGGTTTCACAGATACGCAGTATTTT.

V is TRBV5-6 and J is TRBJ2-1; D gene unclear. Germline assignment: CDR1 SGHDT and CDR2 YYEEEE. The CDR3 covers 17 residues. Trimming stripped 4 bases from V and 4 bases from J, with 21 bases between. In nucleotides, the CDR3 is TGTGCCAGCAGCCGGATGGACCTATCGCAACTTTACAATGAGCAGTTCTTC. This codes for CASSRMDLSQLYNEQFF. The complete variable domain, with remaining parts taken from reference TRBV5-6 and TRBJ2-1, reads DAGVTQSPTHLIKTRGQQVTLRCSPKSGHDTVSWYQQALGQGPQFIFQYYEEEERQRGNFPDRFSGHQFPNYSSELNVNALLLGDSALYLCASSRMDLSQLYNEQFFGPGTRLTVL.

This clonotype was counted a few times. This chain links TRBV19 with TRBJ1-6, with D possibly being TRBD1 (5 bases). This CDR3 is built from 13 residues. V was cut by 10 bases and J by 7 bases, with 14 bases left in between. Germline V gene data show CDR1 as LNHDA and CDR2 as SQIVND (reference sequence). The CDR3 sequence: CATRGRDNSPLHF. The CDR3 nucleotides are TGTGCCACACGGGGACGGGACAATTCACCCCTCCACTTT.

This clonotype was observed once. The chain has TRBV28 and TRBJ2-3; 10 positions match TRBD2. Germline-derived CDR1 and CDR2 are MDHEN and SYDVKM. The CDR3 runs to 16 residues. The V and J ends lost 4 bases and 2 bases, in that order; junction bases with no gene match: 6. DNA for the CDR3: TGTGCCAGCAGTTCCCCCCTAGCGGGAGACACAGATACGCAGTATTTT. Encoded protein: CASSSPLAGDTDTQYF.

The gene calls are TRBV15 and TRBJ2-2; D may correspond to TRBD1 or TRBD2 (5 bases each). CDR3 size: 15 residues. The germline V gene encodes CDR1 LNHNV and CDR2 YYDKDF (reference sequence). Between the trimmed V and J ends, which lost 1 base and 7 bases, there was a span of 13 bases. The CDR3 sequence is CATSRGREFGGELFF. CDR3 bases: TGTGCCACCAGCAGAGGCAGGGAGTTCGGCGGGGAGCTGTTTTTT.

The J gene is TRBJ2-5, the V gene TRBV30, with 10 bases identical to TRBD2. The CDR3 extends over 12 amino acids. After removal of 5 bases from V and 13 bases from J, the junction contained 10 bases not matched to a gene. Germline V gene lookup returns CDR1 GTSNPN and CDR2 SVGIG (reference sequence). For the CDR3, the DNA is TGTGCCTGGGAGCCTAGCGGGGGCCCTAGGTACTTC. It encodes CAWEPSGGPRYF.

This clonotype was seen a few times. This sequence joins TRBV5-1 and TRBJ1-1; TRBD1 might be the D (6 bases). Per the germline V gene, CDR1 is SGHRS and CDR2 is YFSETQ. The CDR3 sequence is 13 residues long. V was shortened by 4 bases and J by 4 bases, with 11 bases between the two germline ends. The DNA of the CDR3 is TGCGCCAGCAGCGCAGGGGTGGGCACTGAAGCTTTCTTT. Protein product: CASSAGVGTEAFF.

V gene TRBV20-1 combines with J gene TRBJ1-2, with D possibly being TRBD1 (5 bases). V dropped 1 base and J dropped 3 bases, with 15 bases sitting between them. Germline lookup yields CDR1 DFQATT and CDR2 SNEGSKA (reference sequence). CDR3 length: 15 residues. CDR3 amino acids: CSARASTARDYGYTF. DNA for the CDR3: TGCAGTGCTAGAGCGTCAACGGCCAGGGACTATGGCTACACCTTC.

This rearrangement joins TRBV7-2 to TRBJ2-1; 8 nucleotides align to TRBD2. Germline V gene lookup returns CDR1 SGHTA and CDR2 FQGNSA. The CDR3 has 14 residues. V shed 5 bases and J 2 bases; nucleotides not matched to a gene: 2. The CDR3 sequence is CASSEGLAYNEQFF. CDR3 nucleotide sequence: TGTGCCAGCAGCGAGGGACTAGCCTACAATGAGCAGTTCTTC.

The rearrangement uses TRBV6-6 and TRBJ1-5, with D perhaps matching TRBD1 (5 bases). CDR1 is MNHNY and CDR2 is SVGAGI in the germline V gene (reference sequence). Trimming took off 10 bases at V and 1 base at J, with 8 bases between the two ends. The CDR3 is made up of 12 amino acids. The CDR3 DNA follows: TGTGCCACGGGGGGAAGCAATCAGCCCCAGCATTTT. This sequence encodes CATGGSNQPQHF.

The chain uses TRBV15 and TRBJ2-7, with D possibly matching TRBD1 (5 bases). Germline assignment: CDR1 LNHNV and CDR2 YYDKDF (reference sequence). The CDR3 has 12 amino acids. V dropped 3 bases and J dropped 7 bases, with 10 bases sitting between them. The CDR3 region has the DNA TGTGCCACCAGCAGCACAGGTAATGAGCAGTACTTC. It specifies CATSSTGNEQYF. The entire variable domain, with the rest obtained from reference TRBV15 and TRBJ2-7, is as follows: DAMVIQNPRYQVTQFGKPVTLSCSQTLNHNVMYWYQQKSSQAPKLLFHYYDKDFNNEADTPDNFQSRRPNTSFCFLDIRSPGLGDTAMYLCATSSTGNEQYFGPGTRLTVT.

This clonotype was seen only a few times. The J gene is TRBJ2-5, the V gene TRBV10-2; 8 bases map to TRBD2. With 4 bases clipped from V and 4 bases from J, the junction kept 5 bases outside the gene matches. There are 14 residues in the CDR3. Per the germline V gene, CDR1 is WSHSY and CDR2 is SAAADI. CDR3 sequence: CASSVVAGRETQYF. CDR3 DNA sequence: TGCGCCAGCAGTGTGGTAGCGGGGAGAGAGACCCAGTACTTC.

The J gene is TRBJ1-5, the V gene TRBV20-1; the D gene is possibly TRBD1 (6 bases). Germline V gene lookup returns CDR1 DFQATT and CDR2 SNEGSKA (reference sequence). This CDR3 comprises 13 residues. V lost 4 bases and J 4 bases, leaving 11 bases between the germline ends. The CDR3 loop is CSATQGENQPQHF. The CDR3 region has the DNA TGCAGTGCTACACAGGGCGAAAATCAGCCCCAGCATTTT.

This sequence joins TRBV3-1 and TRBJ2-7, with D possibly being TRBD2 (6 bases). This CDR3 comprises 15 residues. The V and J ends lost 3 bases and 5 bases respectively, with 17 bases between them. The germline V gene has CDR1 LGHDT and CDR2 YNNKEL (reference sequence). The CDR3 here is CASSQPGRSPNEQYF. The CDR3 DNA sequence: TGTGCCAGCAGCCAGCCAGGGAGGTCACCCAACGAGCAGTACTTC.

The gene calls are TRBV18 and TRBJ1-1, with D possibly being TRBD1 (5 bases). The V end lost 6 bases, the J end lost 7 bases, and 12 bases lay between the germline ends. The CDR3 has 12 residues. The germline V gene has CDR1 KGHSH and CDR2 LQKENI. The CDR3 region is CASSGNQGEAFF. CDR3 in DNA: TGTGCCAGCTCCGGGAATCAGGGTGAAGCTTTCTTT.

The chain combines TRBV6-5 with TRBJ2-3; 7 nucleotides line up with TRBD2. Germline loops: CDR1 MNHEY, CDR2 SVGAGI. V shed 2 bases, J shed 3 bases, and the junction held 5 bases outside the gene matches. The CDR3 has 15 amino acids. The CDR3 here is CASSYNGRNTDTQYF. DNA of the CDR3: TGTGCCAGCAGTTACAACGGGAGGAATACAGATACGCAGTATTTT.

This clonotype is a singleton in its sample. The CDR3 nucleotides are TGCGCCAGCAGCCCGGGACAGGCCTCTCAAGTTGGGGCCAACGTCCTGACTTTC. Protein sequence: CASSPGQASQVGANVLTF. The rearrangement uses TRBV5-1 and TRBJ2-6; TRBD1 matches at 8 bases. V shed 4 bases and J 3 bases; nucleotides not matched to a gene: 12. Looked up from germline, CDR1 is SGHRS and CDR2 is YFSETQ. This CDR3 comprises 18 residues. Drawing the rest from reference TRBV5-1 and TRBJ2-6, the complete variable domain is KAGVTQTPRYLIKTRGQQVTLSCSPISGHRSVSWYQQTPGQGLQFLFEYFSETQRNKGNFPGRFSGRQFSNSRSEMNVSTLELGDSALYLCASSPGQASQVGANVLTFGAGSRLTVL.

This clonotype has just a few counts. V is TRBV6-2 or TRBV6-3 and J is TRBJ2-7; no clear D gene. V was trimmed by 2 bases and J by 4 bases, leaving 6 bases between them. The CDR3 is 12 amino acids. Germline lookup yields CDR1 MNHEY and CDR2 SVGEGT. The CDR3 coding sequence is TGTGCCAGCAGTTACCCCGAATACGAGCAGTACTTC. Translated: CASSYPEYEQYF.

The table lists this clonotype with a few counts. V usage is TRBV15 and J usage is TRBJ2-1; tentative D call: TRBD1 (6 bases). Deletions cut 1 base from V and 0 bases from J, with 10 bases between. Germline-derived CDR1 and CDR2 are LNHNV and YYDKDF (reference sequence). The CDR3 length is 16 residues. CDR3 nucleotides: TGTGCCACCAGCAGAGGCACAGGGAGCTCCTACAATGAGCAGTTCTTC. Protein sequence: CATSRGTGSSYNEQFF.

This chain joins TRBV5-1 and TRBJ2-2; D call uncertain. CDR3 length equals 18 residues. V was clipped by 2 bases and J by 6 bases, with 23 bases between them. Germline CDR1 is SGHRS and CDR2 is YFSETQ. For the CDR3, the DNA is TGCGCCAGCAGCTTTCCCATTTCCAGCGACCCGCGGTCCGGGGAGCTGTTTTTT. It specifies CASSFPISSDPRSGELFF.

This chain connects TRBV9 to TRBJ1-6, with D tentatively TRBD1 (5 bases). Germline CDR1 reads SGDLS; CDR2 reads YYNGEE. V dropped 3 bases and J dropped 6 bases, with 10 bases sitting between them. The CDR3 contains 14 residues. The CDR3 coding sequence is TGTGCCAGCAGCGCTCAGGGAGCTAATTCACCCCTCCACTTT. Translating gives CASSAQGANSPLHF.

This clonotype was recorded a few times. The chain combines TRBV5-1 with TRBJ1-1; D remains unclear. The germline gives CDR1 SGHRS, CDR2 YFSETQ. The V end was cut by 6 bases, the J end by 5 bases, with 8 bases between. The CDR3 length is 11 residues. The CDR3 sequence is CASKEYTEAFF. The DNA for the CDR3 is TGCGCCAGCAAGGAATATACTGAAGCTTTCTTT. The entire variable domain, with the rest obtained from reference TRBV5-1 and TRBJ1-1, is as follows: KAGVTQTPRYLIKTRGQQVTLSCSPISGHRSVSWYQQTPGQGLQFLFEYFSETQRNKGNFPGRFSGRQFSNSRSEMNVSTLELGDSALYLCASKEYTEAFFGQGTRLTVV.